The 11 T cell receptor beta chains presented below share a single source sample, sequenced in a study of a mutant IDH1 vaccine in newly diagnosed glioma. Time point meaning: week 11, during vaccination. One vaccine dose held 300 ug of mutant IDH1 20-mer peptide and came with topical imiquimod. These TCRs' antigens remain unknown. Some clones are missing from TCRdb's copy, which holds only in-frame ones; the method was immunoSEQ multiplex PCR. This sample has tens of thousands of clones; roughly 91% occur once, and the top ten carry around 5.7%. The source material was PBMCs, sampled from a glioma patient whose treatment included an IDH1 peptide vaccine. The source is a woman aged 40 to 50 with glioma.

The chain carries TRBV7-6 and TRBJ2-7; D is undetermined. The CDR3 sequence is 13 residues long. V lost 2 bases to trimming and J lost 5 bases, with 10 bases between them. The germline V gene encodes CDR1 SGHVS and CDR2 FNYEAQ. The CDR3 nucleotides read TGTGCCAGCAGCTTAATTTTCCGGGACGAGCAGTACTTC. This encodes CASSLIFRDEQYF.

This clone was seen once. The CDR3 nucleotides are TGCGCCAGCAGCTTGGTTCAGGGGGCCACCGGGGAGCTGTTTTTT. Residues: CASSLVQGATGELFF. The chain is built from TRBV5-1 and TRBJ2-2; 8 positions agree with TRBD1. After removal of 0 bases from V and 4 bases from J, the junction contained 2 bases not matched to a gene. From germline, CDR1 is SGHRS and CDR2 YFSETQ. The CDR3 spans 15 residues.

The rearrangement joins TRBV4-2 to TRBJ2-5, with 9 bases fitting TRBD2. The CDR3 extends over 17 amino acids. V trimming: 1 base; J trimming: 2 bases; junction bases outside the gene matches: 8. Per germline, CDR1 LGHNA and CDR2 YNFKEQ. CDR3 sequence: CASSQGGSGGLQETQYF. CDR3 coding DNA: TGTGCCAGCAGCCAAGGTGGTAGCGGGGGCCTTCAAGAGACCCAGTACTTC.

The J gene is TRBJ2-7, the V gene TRBV4-1; the D gene is possibly TRBD2 (6 bases). V lost 4 bases, J lost 0 bases, and 13 bases lay in between. This CDR3 has 15 residues. Per the germline V gene, CDR1 is MGHRA and CDR2 is YSYEKL. CDR3 amino acids: CASSLGTLSSYEQYF. The CDR3, as DNA: TGCGCCAGCAGCCTTGGGACTCTCAGCTCCTACGAGCAGTACTTC.

This clone showed up just once. The genes are TRBV4-1 and TRBJ2-4; the D is unclear. V was clipped by 1 base and J by 9 bases, with 7 bases between them. The germline CDR1 and CDR2 sequences are MGHRA and YSYEKL. The CDR3 has 12 residues. In DNA, the CDR3 is TGCGCCAGCAGCCAAGGCCAAGGCATTCAGTACTTC. It is translated as CASSQGQGIQYF.

The genes are TRBV29-1 and TRBJ2-2, with 9 bases lining up with TRBD1. From germline, CDR1 is SQVTM and CDR2 ANQGSEA. V lost 6 bases to trimming and J lost 4 bases; unmatched junction nucleotides: 9. The CDR3 has 15 amino acids. Here the CDR3 reads CSVSGTGILTGELFF. The CDR3 DNA is TGCAGCGTCTCCGGGACAGGGATACTCACCGGGGAGCTGTTTTTT.

This chain links TRBV27 with TRBJ2-7; D ambiguous. The germline V gene has CDR1 MNHEY and CDR2 SMNVEV (reference sequence). The V gene lost 5 bases and the J gene lost 2 bases, with 13 bases spanning the gap. This CDR3 region has 14 residues. CDR3 amino acids: CASSLDAITYEQYF. The DNA of the CDR3 is TGTGCCAGCAGTCTCGACGCAATTACCTACGAGCAGTACTTC.

On this clone itself: The same CDR3 arises from other DNA sequences in this sample as well. V usage is TRBV5-1 and J usage is TRBJ1-4; D unclear. Trimming removed 2 bases from V and 5 bases from J, with 10 bases in between. The CDR3 loop spans 14 amino acids. Germline V gene lookup returns CDR1 SGHRS and CDR2 YFSETQ. The CDR3 here is CASSLNRPNEKLFF. The CDR3, as DNA: TGCGCCAGCAGCTTAAACCGTCCCAATGAAAAACTGTTTTTT.

V usage is TRBV6-1 and J usage is TRBJ1-4; a possible D gene is TRBD1 (5 bases). CDR3 length: 15 residues. V was shortened by 3 bases and J by 3 bases, with 11 bases between the two germline ends. Germline V gives CDR1 MNHNS, CDR2 SASEGT. The CDR3 spells CASSDGGAANEKLFF. The CDR3 DNA reads TGTGCCAGCAGTGATGGTGGGGCCGCTAATGAAAAACTGTTTTTT.

The V gene is TRBV4-3, the J gene TRBJ2-7; D possibly corresponds to TRBD1 (5 bases). This CDR3 contains 17 residues. CDR1 and CDR2 from the germline V gene are LGHNA and YSLEER. Trimming cost V 3 bases and J 2 bases, with 20 bases left between them. The CDR3: CASSQDPIVDTTYEQYF. CDR3 DNA sequence: TGCGCCAGCAGCCAGGACCCGATCGTGGACACAACCTACGAGCAGTACTTC.

This sequence joins TRBV2 and TRBJ1-2; a weak D match, TRBD1 (5 bases). Germline lookup yields CDR1 SNHLY and CDR2 FYNNEI. V was pared by 1 base and J by 3 bases, with 9 bases between. CDR3 length: 14 residues. The CDR3 protein is CASSEGQGHYGYTF. The DNA of the CDR3 is TGTGCCAGCAGTGAAGGGCAGGGTCACTATGGCTACACCTTC.